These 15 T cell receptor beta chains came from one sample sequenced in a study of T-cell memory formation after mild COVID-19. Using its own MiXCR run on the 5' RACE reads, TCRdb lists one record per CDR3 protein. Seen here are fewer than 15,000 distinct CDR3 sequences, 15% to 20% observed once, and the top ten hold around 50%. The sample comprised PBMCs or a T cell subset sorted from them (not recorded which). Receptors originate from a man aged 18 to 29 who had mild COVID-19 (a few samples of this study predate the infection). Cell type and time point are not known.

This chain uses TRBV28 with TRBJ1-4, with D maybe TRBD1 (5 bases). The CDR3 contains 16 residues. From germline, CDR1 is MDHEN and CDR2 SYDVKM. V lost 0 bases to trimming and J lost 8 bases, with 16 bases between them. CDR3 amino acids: CASSLWWQGGREKLFF. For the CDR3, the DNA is TGTGCCAGCAGTTTATGGTGGCAGGGCGGGAGAGAAAAACTGTTTTTT.

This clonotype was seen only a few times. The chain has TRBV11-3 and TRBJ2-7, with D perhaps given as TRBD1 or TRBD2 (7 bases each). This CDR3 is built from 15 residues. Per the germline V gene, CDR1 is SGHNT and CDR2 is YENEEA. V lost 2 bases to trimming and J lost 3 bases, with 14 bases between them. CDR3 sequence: CASSLLPGGVYEQYV. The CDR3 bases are TGTGCCAGCAGCTTACTGCCAGGGGGGGTCTACGAGCAGTACGTC.

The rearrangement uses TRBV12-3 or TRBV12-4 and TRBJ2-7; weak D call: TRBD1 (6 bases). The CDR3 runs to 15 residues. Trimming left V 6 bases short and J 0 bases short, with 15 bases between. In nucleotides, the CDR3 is TGTGCCAGCAGCCCCGACAGGAGAACCTCCTACGAGCAGTACTTC. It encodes CASSPDRRTSYEQYF.

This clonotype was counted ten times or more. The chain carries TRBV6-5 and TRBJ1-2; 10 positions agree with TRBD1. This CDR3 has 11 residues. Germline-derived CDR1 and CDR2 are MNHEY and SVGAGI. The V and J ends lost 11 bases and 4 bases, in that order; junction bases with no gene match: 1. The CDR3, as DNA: TGTGCCGGGACAGGGGTCTATGGCTACACCTTC. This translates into CAGTGVYGYTF.

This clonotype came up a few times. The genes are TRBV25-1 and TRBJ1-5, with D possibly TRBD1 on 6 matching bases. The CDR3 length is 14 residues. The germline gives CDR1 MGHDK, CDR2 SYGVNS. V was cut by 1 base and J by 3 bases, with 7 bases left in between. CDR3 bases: TGTGCCAGCAGTGAATCAGGGGCCAATCAGCCCCAGCATTTT. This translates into CASSESGANQPQHF.

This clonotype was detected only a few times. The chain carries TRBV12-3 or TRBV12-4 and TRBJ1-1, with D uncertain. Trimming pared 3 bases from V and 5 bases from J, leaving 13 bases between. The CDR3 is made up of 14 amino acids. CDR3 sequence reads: CASSFYSGLTEAFF. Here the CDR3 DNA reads TGTGCCAGCAGTTTCTATTCGGGGTTAACTGAAGCTTTCTTT.

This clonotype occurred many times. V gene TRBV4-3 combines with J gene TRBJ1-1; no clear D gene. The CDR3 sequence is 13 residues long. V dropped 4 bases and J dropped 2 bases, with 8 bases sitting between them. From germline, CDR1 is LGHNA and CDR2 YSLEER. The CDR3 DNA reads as TGCGCCAGCAGCCCCCGTGATAACACTGAAGCTTTCTTT. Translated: CASSPRDNTEAFF.

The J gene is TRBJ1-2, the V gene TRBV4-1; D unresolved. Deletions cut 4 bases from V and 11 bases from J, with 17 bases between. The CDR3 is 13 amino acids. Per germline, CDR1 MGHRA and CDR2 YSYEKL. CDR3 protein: CASSLEGAVGYTF. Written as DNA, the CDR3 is TGCGCCAGCAGCCTAGAGGGAGCCGTAGGTTACACCTTC.

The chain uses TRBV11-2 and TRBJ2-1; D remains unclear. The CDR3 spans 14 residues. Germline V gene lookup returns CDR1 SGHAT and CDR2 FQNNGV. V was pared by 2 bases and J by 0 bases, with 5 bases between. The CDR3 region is CASSLMNSYNEQFF. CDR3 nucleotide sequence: TGTGCCAGCAGCTTAATGAACTCCTACAATGAGCAGTTCTTC.

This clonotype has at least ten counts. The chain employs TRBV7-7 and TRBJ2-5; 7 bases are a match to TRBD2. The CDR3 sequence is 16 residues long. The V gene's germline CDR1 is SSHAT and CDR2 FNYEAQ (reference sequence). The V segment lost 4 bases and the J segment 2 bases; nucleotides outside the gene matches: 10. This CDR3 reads CASSSFPRDYQETQYF. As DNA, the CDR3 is TGTGCCAGCAGCTCCTTCCCCCGGGACTATCAAGAGACCCAGTACTTC.

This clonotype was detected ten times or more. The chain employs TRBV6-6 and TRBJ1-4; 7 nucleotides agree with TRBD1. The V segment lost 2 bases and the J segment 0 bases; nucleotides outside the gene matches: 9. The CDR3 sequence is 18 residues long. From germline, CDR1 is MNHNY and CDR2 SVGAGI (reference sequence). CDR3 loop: CASSYNRDRDATNEKLFF. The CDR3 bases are TGTGCCAGCAGTTACAATAGGGACAGAGATGCAACTAATGAAAAACTGTTTTTT.

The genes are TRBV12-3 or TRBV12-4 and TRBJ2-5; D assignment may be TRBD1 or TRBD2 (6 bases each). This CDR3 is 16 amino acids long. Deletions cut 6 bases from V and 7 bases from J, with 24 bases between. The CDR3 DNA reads TGTGCCAGCAGGCCGCACCTCGGGGGCCTTCGGAGGACCCAGTACTTC. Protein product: CASRPHLGGLRRTQYF.

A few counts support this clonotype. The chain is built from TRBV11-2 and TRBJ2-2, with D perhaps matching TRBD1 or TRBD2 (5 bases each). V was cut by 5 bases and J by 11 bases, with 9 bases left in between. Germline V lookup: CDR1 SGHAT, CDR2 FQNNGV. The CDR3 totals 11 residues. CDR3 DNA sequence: TGTGCCAGCAGCCTCCGGGGCGAGCTGTTTTTT. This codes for CASSLRGELFF. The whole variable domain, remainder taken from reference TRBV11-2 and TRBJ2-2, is EAGVAQSPRYKIIEKRQSVAFWCNPISGHATLYWYQQILGQGPKLLIQFQNNGVVDDSQLPKDRFSAERLKGVDSTLKIQPAKLEDSAVYLCASSLRGELFFGEGSRLTVL.

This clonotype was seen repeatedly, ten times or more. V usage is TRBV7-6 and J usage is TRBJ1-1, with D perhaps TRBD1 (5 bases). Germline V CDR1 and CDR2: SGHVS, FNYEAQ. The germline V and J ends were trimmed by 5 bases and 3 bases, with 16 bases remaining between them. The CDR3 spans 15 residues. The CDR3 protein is CASSVGGGWDTEAFF. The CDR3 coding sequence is TGTGCCAGCAGCGTGGGGGGGGGTTGGGACACTGAAGCTTTCTTT.

For the CDR3, the DNA is TGTGCCAGCAGTTTGGGACAGGGGGGATACGAGCAGTACTTC. It encodes CASSLGQGGYEQYF. The chain joins TRBV6-6 to TRBJ2-7, with 11 nucleotides matching TRBD1. The CDR3 is made up of 14 amino acids. V gave up 4 bases and J gave up 4 bases; unmatched junction bases: 3. Germline V gene lookup returns CDR1 MNHNY and CDR2 SVGAGI (reference sequence).